The clone carrying this T cell receptor beta chain was counted between two and nine times. Its cognate antigen is unknown. This CDR3 region has 14 residues. Trimming took 6 bases from V and 0 from J; bases not matched to a gene: 3. Unique molecular identifiers featured in how the TCRbeta library was prepared. Each CDR3 protein gets one entry after TCRdb re-called the PCR reads with MiXCR. Of about 1,000,000 distinct CDR3 sequences in the sample, less than 30% were seen once. This record comes from a study of T-cell reconstitution after alpha-beta-depleted transplantation in children. Study outcomes and limitations: Some patients' high day-60 TCRbeta diversity was traced to surviving recipient T cells and thymic progenitors. T cells produced anew were the main source of T-cell counts and diversity one year after transplant. Expanded graft clones, several hundred of them, were reportedly the source of alpha-beta T cells about two months after transplant.

Sequenced material: PBMCs, mostly from graft donor cells, taken 360 days after TCRalphabeta/CD19-depleted stem cell transplant. The clonotype comes from a boy younger than two who had a stem cell transplant for SCID, so the T cells may come from the graft donor. The rearrangement uses TRBV12-3 or TRBV12-4 and TRBJ1-1, with 8 bases identical to TRBD1. The CDR3 region is CASRPGQVNTEAFF. DNA for the CDR3: TGTGCCAGCAGACCGGGACAGGTGAACACTGAAGCTTTCTTT.